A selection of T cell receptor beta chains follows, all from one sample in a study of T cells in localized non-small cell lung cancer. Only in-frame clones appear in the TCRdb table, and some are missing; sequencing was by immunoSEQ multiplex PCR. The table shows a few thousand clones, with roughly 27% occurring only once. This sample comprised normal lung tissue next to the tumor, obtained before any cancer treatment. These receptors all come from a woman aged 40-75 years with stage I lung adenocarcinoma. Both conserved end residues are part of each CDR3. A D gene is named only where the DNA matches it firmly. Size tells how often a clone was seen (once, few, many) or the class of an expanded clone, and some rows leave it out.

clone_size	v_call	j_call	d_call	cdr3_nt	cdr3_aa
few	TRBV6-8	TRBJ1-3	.	TGTGCCAGCAGTCCTTTAAATCTTGGAAACACCATATATTTT	CASSPLNLGNTIYF
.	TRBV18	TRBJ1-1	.	TGTGCCAGCCTTCGCCCGGGGGGAGGGATCACTGAAGCTTTCTTT	CASLRPGGGITEAFF
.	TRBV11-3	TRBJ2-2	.	TGTGCCAGCAGCTTAATGCGATTGGGAAGCACCGGGGAGCTGTTTTTT	CASSLMRLGSTGELFF
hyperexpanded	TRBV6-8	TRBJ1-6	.	TGTGCCAGTTCGGACAGTGATAATTCACCCCTCCACTTT	CASSDSDNSPLHF
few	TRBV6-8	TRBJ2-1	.	TGTGCCAGCAGTTACTCGACTCGCGGGGGCAGTTACAATGAGCAGTTCTTC	CASSYSTRGGSYNEQFF
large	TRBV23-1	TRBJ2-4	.	TGCGCCAGCAGTCACGACAGGCGGGGTGAGAGCATTCAGTACTTC	CASSHDRRGESIQYF
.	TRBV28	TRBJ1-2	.	TGTGCCAGCAGTTTCTCACCCTCGGCGGTGAACTCCTGGAGCTATGGCTACACCTTC	CASSFSPSAVNSWSYGYTF
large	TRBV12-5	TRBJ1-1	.	TGTGCCACACGACAGACGACCAACACTGAAGCTTTCTTT	CATRQTTNTEAFF
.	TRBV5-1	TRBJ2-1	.	TGCGCCAGCAGCACGACCCCGACAGTTTTGAATGAGCAGTTCTTC	CASSTTPTVLNEQFF
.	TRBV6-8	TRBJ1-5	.	TGTGCCAGCAGTGGCCGTAATCAGCCCCAGCATTTT	CASSGRNQPQHF
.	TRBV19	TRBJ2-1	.	TGTGCCAGTAGTAGCCGGGAGTACAATGAGCAGTTCTTC	CASSSREYNEQFF
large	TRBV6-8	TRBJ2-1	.	TGTGCCAGCAGTTCCGGGACTTATGGTGAGCAGTTCTTC	CASSSGTYGEQFF
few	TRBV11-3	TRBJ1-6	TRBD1	TGTGCCAGCCGGGACAGGAGGGGAACGGGTTCACCCCTCCACTTT	CASRDRRGTGSPLHF
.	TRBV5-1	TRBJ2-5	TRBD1	TGCGCCAGCAGCGTCTACAGGGGGCTGGGAGAGACCCAGTACTTC	CASSVYRGLGETQYF
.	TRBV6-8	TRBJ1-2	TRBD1	TGTGCCAGCACCCTGGGACAGGGGCTACATGGCTACACCTTC	CASTLGQGLHGYTF
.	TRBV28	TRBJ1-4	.	TGTGCCAGCAGAACCCCAACTAATGAAAAACTGTTTTTT	CASRTPTNEKLFF
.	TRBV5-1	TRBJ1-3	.	TGCGCCAGCAGCTCTCAGGGATCTGGAAACACCATATATTTT	CASSSQGSGNTIYF
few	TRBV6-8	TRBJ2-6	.	TGTGCCAGCCAACCGGGACCCGGGGCCAACGTCCTGACTTTC	CASQPGPGANVLTF
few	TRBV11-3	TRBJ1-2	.	TGTGCCAGCAGCCCCGGCAATCCCGGTGACTATGGCTACACCTTC	CASSPGNPGDYGYTF
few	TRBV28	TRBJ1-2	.	TGTGCCAGCAGCCTGGACACCCCCGGGTACTATGGCTACACCTTC	CASSLDTPGYYGYTF
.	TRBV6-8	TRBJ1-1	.	TGTGCCAGCACCGAGGGGAACACTGAAGCTTTCTTT	CASTEGNTEAFF
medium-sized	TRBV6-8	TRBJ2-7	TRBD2	TGTGCCAGCACCGAGGGAGCGGGGACCTCCTACGAGCAGTACTTC	CASTEGAGTSYEQYF
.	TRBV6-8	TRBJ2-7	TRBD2	TGTGCCAGCAGAAGTGGACTAGCGGGGGTGGTCTACGAGCAGTACTTC	CASRSGLAGVVYEQYF
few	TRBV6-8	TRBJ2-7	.	TGTGCCAGCAGGGAACCGGGCATCACCTACGAGCAGTACTTC	CASREPGITYEQYF